The TCR beta chain under discussion was sequenced for a study of cytomegalovirus exposure and HLA in healthy donors. Study-wide context: A previous analysis identified around 120 million unique TCR beta sequences derived from approximately 190 million T cells.

PCR employed 60 Vbeta and 13 Jbeta primers. Profiled with immunoSEQ multiplex PCR; TCRdb holds only in-frame clones, not every one. Its clone listing holds 100,000 to 150,000 clones. Study conclusions and caveats: Owing to their indistinguishability, certain V segments, notably TRBV6-2 and TRBV6-3, were excluded.

CDR3 length equals 17 residues. V lost 2 bases and J 1 base, leaving 17 bases between the germline ends. CDR1 and CDR2 from the germline V gene are LNHDA and SQIVND (reference sequence). With regard to this clone: As yet, its antigen is unknown.

The receptor was isolated from a man younger than 35 in good health and CMV-seronegative. Sequencing was done on a sample of PBMCs. The J gene is TRBJ2-5, the V gene TRBV19, with D maybe TRBD1 (5 bases). For the CDR3, the DNA is TGTGCCAGTAGTATACAAGCGACAGTTAAGATCCAAGAGACCCAGTACTTC. This translates into CASSIQATVKIQETQYF.